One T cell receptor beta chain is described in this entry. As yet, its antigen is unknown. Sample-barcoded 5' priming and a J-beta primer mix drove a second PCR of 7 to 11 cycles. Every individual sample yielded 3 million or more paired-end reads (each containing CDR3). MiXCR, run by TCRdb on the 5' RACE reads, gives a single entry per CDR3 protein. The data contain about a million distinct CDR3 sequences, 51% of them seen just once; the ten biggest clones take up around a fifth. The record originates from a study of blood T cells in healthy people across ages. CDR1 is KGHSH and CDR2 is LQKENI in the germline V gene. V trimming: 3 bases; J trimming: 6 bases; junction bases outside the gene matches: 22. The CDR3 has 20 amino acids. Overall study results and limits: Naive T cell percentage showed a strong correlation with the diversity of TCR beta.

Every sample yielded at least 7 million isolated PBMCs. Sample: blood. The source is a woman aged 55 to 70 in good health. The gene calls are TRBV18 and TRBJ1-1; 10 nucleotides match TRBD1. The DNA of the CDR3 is TGTGCCAGCTCACCTAACCAAAGGGACAGGGGAGTTAATGTACCCCCTGAAGCTTTCTTT. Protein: CASSPNQRDRGVNVPPEAFF.